These T cell receptor beta chains were read from a single sample in a study of T cells in Graves' hyperthyroidism and ophthalmopathy. From the multiplex PCR reads, TCRdb called clonotypes with MiXCR, one entry per CDR3 protein. The sample holds 600,000 or so distinct CDR3 sequences, around 15% seen once. Material: blood. The origin of the receptors is a woman aged 45-59 years with Graves' ophthalmopathy. Both conserved end residues are part of each CDR3. D genes are given only for firm matches. Clone size, where shown, is once, few, many, or a class for clones that have expanded.

J gene | clone size | V gene | CDR3 length | D gene | CDR3 DNA | CDR3 protein
TRBJ2-6 | NA | TRBV13 | 18 | TRBD2 | TGTGCCAGCAGCCTCGGACTAGCGGTACGCTCTGGGGCCAACGTCCTGACTTTC | CASSLGLAVRSGANVLTF
TRBJ1-2 | many | TRBV24-1 | 16 | TRBD1 | TGTGCCACCAGTGACCCGAACCTGACAGGGCGTGAGGGCTACACCTTC | CATSDPNLTGREGYTF
TRBJ1-1 | many | TRBV2 | 16 | NA | TGTGCCAGCAGTGAACGGGGGACGCCTTTGAACACTGAAGCTTTCTTT | CASSERGTPLNTEAFF
TRBJ2-1 | many | TRBV5-1 | 14 | NA | TGCGCCAGCAGCCCGCAAAAAGCGGTCAATGAGCAGTTCTTC | CASSPQKAVNEQFF
TRBJ2-7 | NA | TRBV4-2 | 16 | TRBD2 | TGTGCCAGCAGCCAAGAGACTAGCGGGAGGATAGACGAGCAGTACTTC | CASSQETSGRIDEQYF
TRBJ1-1 | many | TRBV6-1 | 14 | NA | TGTGCCAGCAGTTTATTACAGGGTAACACTGAAGCTTTCTTT | CASSLLQGNTEAFF
TRBJ2-1 | NA | TRBV24-1 | 15 | TRBD2 | TGTGCCACCAGATCTAGCGGGAGGCAGGTTGGGGGGCAGTTCTTC | CATRSSGRQVGGQFF
TRBJ2-7 | many | TRBV7-8 | 13 | TRBD1 | TGTGCCAGCAGCTGGACAGGGAACTACGAGCAGTACTTC | CASSWTGNYEQYF
TRBJ2-7 | few | TRBV4-3 | 17 | NA | TGCGCCAGCAGCCAAGGTCGAAAGGACGGGGTTGTCTACGAGCAGTACTTC | CASSQGRKDGVVYEQYF
TRBJ1-1 | many | TRBV7-2 | 16 | TRBD1 | TGTGCCAGCAGCTATATACAGCAGGGGGCGTTGACTGAAGCTTTCTTT | CASSYIQQGALTEAFF
TRBJ1-2 | many | TRBV18 | 14 | NA | TGTGCCAGCTCACCATATGGAAACCCTATGGATTACACCTTC | CASSPYGNPMDYTF
TRBJ2-3 | many | TRBV7-2 | 17 | TRBD1 | TGTGCCAGCAGCTTAGCGCATTTGGGACAGGGTGCAGATACGCAGTATTTT | CASSLAHLGQGADTQYF
TRBJ2-2 | many | TRBV28 | 17 | NA | TGTGCCAGCGCATCACCGGACGGCAGCGTGGGCACCGGGGAGCTGTTTTTT | CASASPDGSVGTGELFF
TRBJ2-7 | NA | TRBV19 | 17 | NA | TGTGCCAGTAGTATAAAAGTCCGTGGAGCCGCCTCCTACAAGCAGTACTTC | CASSIKVRGAASYKQYF
TRBJ2-1 | many | TRBV7-9 | 14 | NA | TGTGCCAGCAGTAGCCTGAGCGGTCACAATGAGCAGTTCTTC | CASSSLSGHNEQFF
TRBJ1-5 | many | TRBV27 | 16 | NA | TGTGCCAGCAGTTTCAGGGGCGGTTTTGGGGATCAGCCCCAGCATTTT | CASSFRGGFGDQPQHF
TRBJ1-5 | many | TRBV7-8 | 15 | NA | TGTGCCAGCAGCGGGAGTGGGCCAAACAATCAGCCCCAGCATTTT | CASSGSGPNNQPQHF
TRBJ2-7 | many | TRBV28 | 15 | NA | TGTGCCAGCAGTCTCCTTCGGGATGGCTCCTACGAGCAGTACTTC | CASSLLRDGSYEQYF
TRBJ2-1 | NA | TRBV10-3 | 15 | TRBD2 | TGTGCCATCAGTGACGGGACTAGCGGGTACAATGAGCAGTTCTTC | CAISDGTSGYNEQFF
TRBJ2-7 | NA | TRBV5-6 | 18 | TRBD2 | TGTGCCAGCTCCGGACAGGGACTAGCGGGAGGGCCGTCCTACGGGCAGTACTTC | CASSGQGLAGGPSYGQYF
TRBJ2-3 | few | TRBV5-1 | 19 | TRBD2 | TGCGCCAGCAGCTGGGGGAAAACCGGGACTAGCTCGAGTACAGATACGCAGTATTTT | CASSWGKTGTSSSTDTQYF
TRBJ2-7 | NA | TRBV4-3 | 15 | NA | TGCGCCAGCAGCCTTCGGCCTTTGGGGTCCTACGAGCAGTACTTC | CASSLRPLGSYEQYF
TRBJ2-3 | many | TRBV5-1 | 17 | TRBD2 | TGCGCCAGCAGGCCGGGACTAGCGGGAGGGAGCACAGATACGCAGTATTTT | CASRPGLAGGSTDTQYF
TRBJ1-2 | once | TRBV20-1 | 15 | NA | TGCAGTGCTAGAGTCTACTCGCGGGCCGACTATGGCTACACCTTC | CSARVYSRADYGYTF
TRBJ1-5 | NA | TRBV3-1 | 15 | NA | TGTGCCAGCAGCCAAGAGGGGACCCTTAATCAGCCCCAGCATTTT | CASSQEGTLNQPQHF
TRBJ2-7 | few | TRBV29-1 | 13 | NA | TGCAGCGTTGGGCAGGGGATTACCTACGAGCAGTACTTC | CSVGQGITYEQYF
TRBJ1-1 | many | TRBV30 | 14 | NA | TGTGCCTGGAGTGTAACAGGTATACTTCTTGAAGCTTTCTTT | CAWSVTGILLEAFF
TRBJ2-7 | many | TRBV6-1 | 14 | NA | TGTGCCAGCAATGCAGGGGACTACTCCTACGAGCAGTACTTC | CASNAGDYSYEQYF
TRBJ2-7 | many | TRBV10-3 | 14 | NA | TGTGCCACCGGAGCTCTCGGTAACCTATACGAGCAGTACTTC | CATGALGNLYEQYF
TRBJ1-4 | NA | TRBV6-1 | 18 | TRBD1 | TGTGCCAGCAGGGCTGACAGGGTTGGCTTCGGAACTAATGAAAAACTGTTTTTT | CASRADRVGFGTNEKLFF
TRBJ1-2 | many | TRBV6-1 | 14 | NA | TGTGCCAGCAGCCCCGATTCGCAAGGGGGAGGCTACACCTTC | CASSPDSQGGGYTF
TRBJ2-1 | NA | TRBV24-1 | 11 | NA | TGTGCCACCAGTGAATTCCATGAGCAGTTCTTC | CATSEFHEQFF
TRBJ2-7 | many | TRBV7-8 | 16 | TRBD2 | TGTGCCAGCAGCTTAATTCGGACTAGCGAAGGGTACGAGCAGTACTTC | CASSLIRTSEGYEQYF
TRBJ2-2 | few | TRBV9 | 15 | NA | TGTGCCAGCAGCGAGAGCGGACTTAACACCGGGGAGCTGTTTTTT | CASSESGLNTGELFF
TRBJ2-2 | few | TRBV7-9 | 15 | TRBD2 | TGTGCCAGCAGCTTAAACCGGGACTACATCGGGGAGCTGTTTTTT | CASSLNRDYIGELFF
TRBJ2-2 | few | TRBV12-3/TRBV12-4 | 16 | TRBD2 | TGTGCCAGCACCTTGGGGGGGGGTATGAACACCGGGGAGCTGTTTTTT | CASTLGGGMNTGELFF
TRBJ1-4 | many | TRBV3-1 | 13 | TRBD1 | TGTGCCAGCAGCCGGGACAGGGATGAAAAACTGTTTTTT | CASSRDRDEKLFF
TRBJ1-6 | few | TRBV27 | 16 | NA | TGTGCCAGCAGTCCGGAAGACAGTCCCCATAATTCACCCCTCCACTTT | CASSPEDSPHNSPLHF
TRBJ2-7 | many | TRBV6-2/TRBV6-3 | 12 | NA | TGTGCCAGCAGTTACCAGCGCTTCGAGCAGTACTTC | CASSYQRFEQYF
TRBJ2-1 | many | TRBV6-1 | 14 | NA | TGTGCCAGCAGTGCCAGGGTCCCCTACAATGAGCAGTTCTTC | CASSARVPYNEQFF
TRBJ1-3 | few | TRBV20-1 | 13 | NA | TGCAGTGCTAGAGGGGGGAGAGGAAACACCATATATTTT | CSARGGRGNTIYF
TRBJ1-1 | many | TRBV30 | 17 | TRBD1 | TGTGCCTGGACCCAGATAGGACAGGGCAGGACGAACACTGAAGCTTTCTTT | CAWTQIGQGRTNTEAFF
TRBJ2-7 | many | TRBV27 | 14 | NA | TGTGCCAGCAGTCCTGGAGCAGCGTCCTACGAGCAGTACTTC | CASSPGAASYEQYF
TRBJ1-1 | NA | TRBV11-2 | 15 | TRBD1 | TGTGCCAGCAGCCAGACAGGGAGTCCGAACACTGAAGCTTTCTTT | CASSQTGSPNTEAFF
TRBJ2-1 | NA | TRBV30 | 14 | TRBD2 | TGTGCCTGGAGCACCGGGACTAGCGGGCATGAGCAGTTCTTC | CAWSTGTSGHEQFF
TRBJ2-7 | many | TRBV28 | 14 | TRBD1 | TGTGCCAGCAGTGAAACCGGGACAGGTTCCGAGCAGTACTTC | CASSETGTGSEQYF
TRBJ2-2 | NA | TRBV4-2 | 17 | NA | TGTGCCAGCAGGGCAAGGGGGCTAGCGACGAACACCGGGGAGCTGTTTTTT | CASRARGLATNTGELFF
TRBJ1-1 | NA | TRBV20-1 | 11 | NA | TGCAGTGCCAGAAAGGGGACTGAAGCTTTCTTT | CSARKGTEAFF